Below, 6 T cell receptor beta chains from the same sample are listed, as sequenced in a study of T-cell memory formation after mild COVID-19. TCRdb re-analysed the 5' RACE reads in MiXCR, keeping a single row per CDR3 protein. The table records around 440,000 distinct CDR3 sequences, around a sixth of them present only once. Sequencing used PBMCs or a T cell subset sorted from them (not recorded which). These receptors were taken from an adult woman who had mild COVID-19 (a few samples of this study predate the infection). Cell type and time point are not known.

This clonotype was observed a handful of times. V usage is TRBV27 and J usage is TRBJ2-1, with D uncertain. Germline assignment: CDR1 MNHEY and CDR2 SMNVEV (reference sequence). V was trimmed by 4 bases and J by 12 bases, leaving 25 bases between them. CDR3 length equals 16 residues. CDR3 bases: TGTGCCAGCAGTTCAACCCTTACTACAGCGCGAGGTGGGCAGTTCTTC. It encodes CASSSTLTTARGGQFF.

This clonotype was observed a handful of times. The chain couples TRBV6-1 to TRBJ2-7, with D possibly TRBD1 on 6 matching bases. Trimming removed 6 bases at V and 4 bases at J, with 19 bases between. Germline lookup yields CDR1 MNHNS and CDR2 SASEGT. This CDR3 has 15 residues. The CDR3 spells CASRGVTTGEYEQYF. The DNA of the CDR3 is TGTGCCAGCAGGGGAGTCACGACAGGAGAATACGAGCAGTACTTC.

The V gene is TRBV5-6, the J gene TRBJ1-5, with D unclear. V was trimmed by 0 bases and J by 0 bases, leaving 4 bases between them. This CDR3 has 14 amino acids. Germline loops: CDR1 SGHDT, CDR2 YYEEEE. CDR3 bases: TGTGCCAGCAGCTTGGAGTCTAGCAATCAGCCCCAGCATTTT. Translation: CASSLESSNQPQHF.

The chain couples TRBV20-1 to TRBJ2-7; 11 bases are shared with TRBD2. The V and J ends lost 3 bases and 4 bases, in that order; junction bases with no gene match: 20. The CDR3 length is 19 residues. Germline V CDR1 and CDR2: DFQATT, SNEGSKA (reference sequence). CDR3 region: CSARKVKGLAAVVGYEQYF. CDR3 in DNA: TGCAGTGCTAGGAAGGTTAAGGGACTAGCGGCCGTGGTGGGGTACGAGCAGTACTTC.

The J gene is TRBJ2-3, the V gene TRBV7-2; 10 bases map to TRBD1. Germline values: CDR1 SGHTA, CDR2 FQGNSA. CDR3 length equals 15 residues. Unmatched junction bases numbered 4, after V lost 5 bases and J lost 2 bases. The CDR3 DNA is TGTGCCAGCAGCCGACAGGGGGCCAACACAGATACGCAGTATTTT. It codes for CASSRQGANTDTQYF.

The chain recombines TRBV4-3 with TRBJ1-3, with D uncertain. This CDR3 is 16 amino acids long. The V end was cut by 0 bases, the J end by 4 bases, with 13 bases between. Germline V gene sequence: CDR1 LGHNA, CDR2 YSLEER. The CDR3 loop is CASSQDWKGLGNTIYF. The CDR3 DNA reads as TGCGCCAGCAGCCAAGATTGGAAGGGATTGGGAAACACCATATATTTT.